What follows are 26 T cell receptor beta chains derived from one specimen sequenced in a study of response to subunit inactivated influenza vaccine. TCRdb fed the RT-PCR reads into MiXCR, producing one record per CDR3 protein. The data contain fewer than 400,000 distinct CDR3 sequences, 21% of them singletons. The sample in question was PBMCs from blood, obtained around 22 months after vaccination. The source of these receptors is a man between 50 and 69 years old who received an inactivated influenza vaccine.

This clonotype was seen once. The genes are TRBV10-1 and TRBJ1-1; a weak D match, TRBD1 (6 bases). In germline, CDR1 is WNHNN, CDR2 SYGVQD (reference sequence). The CDR3 length is 14 residues. Trimming took 2 bases from V and 4 from J, leaving 11 bases between them. CDR3: CASSEHRDITEAFF. CDR3 in DNA: TGCGCCAGCAGTGAGCACAGGGATATCACTGAAGCTTTCTTT.

This clonotype has a handful of counts. V gene TRBV20-1 combines with J gene TRBJ2-3, with 9 bases aligning to TRBD2. Germline-derived CDR1 and CDR2 are DFQATT and SNEGSKA (reference sequence). The CDR3 totals 16 residues. V dropped 0 bases and J dropped 2; count of bases not matched to a gene: 6. CDR3 loop: CSARDAQRGVTDTQYF. CDR3 in DNA: TGCAGTGCTAGAGATGCCCAGCGGGGGGTCACAGATACGCAGTATTTT.

This clonotype was observed a handful of times. The V gene is TRBV14, the J gene TRBJ1-6; 9 bases are a match to TRBD1. CDR3 length: 15 residues. J lost 7 bases, V lost 4 bases, and 5 bases had no gene match. Germline lookup yields CDR1 SGHDN and CDR2 FVKESK. The DNA of the CDR3 is TGTGCCAGCAGCCGGAACAGGGGGCAGAATTCACCCCTCCACTTT. It encodes CASSRNRGQNSPLHF.

This clonotype was found a few times. The V call is TRBV5-1, the J call TRBJ2-1; TRBD2 matches at 11 bases. Germline CDR1 and CDR2: SGHRS and YFSETQ. This CDR3 contains 17 residues. The junction had 12 bases not matched to a gene; V was cut back by 0 bases and J by 10 bases. The CDR3 DNA sequence: TGCGCCAGCAGCTTGGGCGTTAGCGGGGGGGCGGCGAAAGAGCAGTTCTTC. This encodes CASSLGVSGGAAKEQFF.

The V gene is TRBV4-3, the J gene TRBJ2-7; perhaps TRBD2 as D (6 bases). This CDR3 is 15 amino acids long. Germline loops: CDR1 LGHNA, CDR2 YSLEER. Trimming stripped 0 bases from V and 4 bases from J, with 13 bases between. The chain's CDR3 is CASSQDSRRGYEQYF. The CDR3 nucleotides are TGCGCCAGCAGCCAAGACAGCCGACGGGGGTACGAGCAGTACTTC.

This clonotype appeared a few times. This chain joins TRBV20-1 and TRBJ1-2, with 9 bases lining up with TRBD1. CDR3 length equals 14 residues. V lost 3 bases to trimming and J lost 1 base; unmatched junction nucleotides: 3. Germline loops: CDR1 DFQATT, CDR2 SNEGSKA (reference sequence). The chain's CDR3 is CSARRDRVNYGYTF. The CDR3 bases are TGCAGTGCTAGGAGGGACAGGGTTAACTATGGCTACACCTTC.

This clonotype was detected only a few times. This sequence joins TRBV3-1 and TRBJ1-5; TRBD1 might be the D (5 bases). This CDR3 has 16 residues. CDR1 and CDR2 (germline): LGHDT, YNNKEL (reference sequence). V was shortened by 4 bases and J by 3 bases, with 16 bases between the two germline ends. The CDR3 loop is CASSPWDGGSNQPQHF. CDR3 DNA: TGTGCCAGCAGCCCCTGGGACGGCGGATCCAATCAGCCCCAGCATTTT.

This chain joins TRBV20-1 and TRBJ2-7; D might be TRBD1 or TRBD2, each matching 5 bases. V was cut by 8 bases and J by 4 bases, with 12 bases left in between. The CDR3 runs to 11 residues. Germline values: CDR1 DFQATT, CDR2 SNEGSKA (reference sequence). The CDR3 here is CSPSGGYEQYF. In nucleotides, the CDR3 is TGCAGTCCCAGTGGGGGATACGAGCAGTACTTC.

The V gene is TRBV6-5, the J gene TRBJ1-1, with TRBD1 matching 8 bases. The CDR3 is 16 residues long. J was trimmed by 4 bases and V by 0 bases; bases with no gene match: 7. Germline-derived CDR1 and CDR2 are MNHEY and SVGAGI. The CDR3 sequence: CASSYSDRDWGTEAFF. The DNA for the CDR3 is TGTGCCAGCAGTTACTCGGACAGGGACTGGGGCACTGAAGCTTTCTTT.

This clonotype appeared a few times. The chain recombines TRBV4-2 with TRBJ1-5; D might be TRBD1 (5 bases). Per the germline V gene, CDR1 is LGHNA and CDR2 is YNFKEQ. V was cut by 3 bases and J by 3 bases, with 15 bases left in between. The CDR3 sequence is 16 residues long. CDR3 in amino acids: CASSQVGAGPNQPQHF. The CDR3 bases are TGTGCCAGCAGCCAGGTAGGGGCAGGGCCCAATCAGCCCCAGCATTTT.

This chain uses TRBV19 with TRBJ1-1, with D unclear. Trimming pared 3 bases from V and 5 bases from J, leaving 13 bases between. The germline V gene encodes CDR1 LNHDA and CDR2 SQIVND (reference sequence). The CDR3 contains 14 residues. The CDR3 is CASSIRGIYTEAFF. The CDR3, as DNA: TGTGCCAGTAGTATCCGGGGAATCTATACTGAAGCTTTCTTT.

The sample holds one count of this clonotype. J is TRBJ2-7 and V is TRBV6-2 or TRBV6-3; D gene unclear. Trimming cost V 0 bases and J 7 bases, with 7 bases left between them. The CDR3 extends over 12 amino acids. Germline V CDR1 and CDR2: MNHEY, SVGEGT. CDR3: CASSYSRREQYF. The CDR3, as DNA: TGTGCCAGCAGTTACTCGCGACGTGAGCAGTACTTC.

This clonotype showed up just a few times. V gene TRBV19 combines with J gene TRBJ1-1; tentatively, D is TRBD1 (5 bases). Looked up from germline, CDR1 is LNHDA and CDR2 is SQIVND (reference sequence). The length of the CDR3 is 15 residues. Trimming cost V 9 bases and J 2 bases, with 19 bases left between them. The CDR3: CASNGYSGDNTEAFF. Here the CDR3 DNA reads TGTGCCAGCAACGGCTACTCTGGGGACAACACTGAAGCTTTCTTT.

This clonotype was detected only a few times. This chain connects TRBV9 to TRBJ2-5; TRBD2 matches at 8 bases. This CDR3 has 15 residues. Germline V gene data show CDR1 as SGDLS and CDR2 as YYNGEE. V dropped 3 bases and J dropped 2; count of bases not matched to a gene: 6. Written as DNA, the CDR3 is TGTGCCAGCAGCGCTGGACTAGCCATACAAGAGACCCAGTACTTC. The encoded protein is CASSAGLAIQETQYF. Full variable domain (missing parts from reference TRBV9 and TRBJ2-5): DSGVTQTPKHLITATGQRVTLRCSPRSGDLSVYWYQQSLDQGLQFLIQYYNGEERAKGNILERFSAQQFPDLHSELNLSSLELGDSALYFCASSAGLAIQETQYFGPGTRLLVL.

This clonotype was seen repeatedly, ten times or more. The chain is built from TRBV28 and TRBJ1-5, with a possible D match to TRBD1 (5 bases). This CDR3 is 12 amino acids long. Trimming cost V 8 bases and J 5 bases, with 10 bases left between them. Looked up from germline, CDR1 is MDHEN and CDR2 is SYDVKM. CDR3: CASLGGYQPQHF. CDR3 sequence (DNA): TGTGCCAGCCTGGGGGGGTATCAGCCCCAGCATTTT.

This clonotype has more than one count but fewer than ten. The chain combines TRBV29-1 with TRBJ1-2; 11 nucleotides align to TRBD1. Germline lookup yields CDR1 SQVTM and CDR2 ANQGSEA. The CDR3 sequence is 14 residues long. Trimming removed 7 bases from V and 2 bases from J; junction bases left unmatched: 6. The CDR3 sequence: CSAVRDRGNYGYTF. The CDR3 DNA sequence: TGCAGCGCAGTCCGGGACAGGGGGAACTATGGCTACACCTTC.

The DNA for the CDR3 is TGTGCCAGTAAGGGGGGGACATCCTACGAGCAGTACTTC. As protein: CASKGGTSYEQYF. V gene TRBV2 combines with J gene TRBJ2-7; maybe TRBD2 (7 bases). CDR1 and CDR2 from the germline V gene are SNHLY and FYNNEI. V lost 9 bases, J lost 1 base, and 13 bases lay in between. The CDR3 consists of 13 residues.

The chain recombines TRBV7-2 with TRBJ1-2; TRBD1 matches 7 bases. V shed 7 bases and J 2 bases; nucleotides not matched to a gene: 4. The CDR3 extends over 13 amino acids. Germline V gives CDR1 SGHTA, CDR2 FQGNSA. The chain's CDR3 is CASTVGQNYGYTF. The CDR3 nucleotides are TGTGCCAGCACGGTGGGACAGAACTATGGCTACACCTTC.

This clonotype was counted ten times or more. This chain joins TRBV12-3 or TRBV12-4 and TRBJ1-1, with D uncertain. V was pared by 5 bases and J by 5 bases, with 9 bases between. The CDR3 is 12 amino acids. In nucleotides, the CDR3 is TGTGCCAGCAGTCCAACCAAGACTGAAGCTTTCTTT. As protein: CASSPTKTEAFF.

The chain recombines TRBV20-1 with TRBJ2-3; no clear D. The CDR3 runs 12 residues. Germline-derived CDR1 and CDR2 are DFQATT and SNEGSKA (reference sequence). Trimming stripped 3 bases from V and 4 bases from J, with 8 bases between. CDR3 protein: CSARTRADTQYF. CDR3 in DNA: TGCAGTGCTAGGACTCGGGCAGATACGCAGTATTTT.

The V and J genes are TRBV10-3 and TRBJ2-7; 11 bases line up with TRBD2. The germline V gene has CDR1 ENHRY and CDR2 SYGVKD. CDR3 size: 12 residues. The ends lost 10 bases at V and 4 bases at J; junction bases unmatched: 3. The CDR3, as DNA: TGTGCCACAATAGCGGGAGGGTACGAGCAGTACTTC. Translation: CATIAGGYEQYF.

Only a few counts were recorded for this clonotype. The V and J genes are TRBV4-3 and TRBJ2-3; unclear D gene. Trimming shortened V by 1 base and J by 5 bases, and 13 bases separated the two germline ends. Germline V gives CDR1 LGHNA, CDR2 YSLEER. The CDR3 is 15 residues long. In nucleotides, the CDR3 is TGCGCCAGCAGCCAAGGAGGCTTTACCGGAGATACGCAGTATTTT. Residues: CASSQGGFTGDTQYF.

This clonotype appeared many times. The genes are TRBV20-1 and TRBJ1-2; tentative D call: TRBD1 (5 bases). CDR3 length: 13 residues. V was trimmed by 3 bases and J by 3 bases, leaving 11 bases between them. In germline, CDR1 is DFQATT, CDR2 SNEGSKA (reference sequence). The CDR3 reads CSASEGLDYGYTF. DNA for the CDR3: TGCAGTGCTAGCGAGGGGCTGGACTATGGCTACACCTTC.

V and J are TRBV5-1 and TRBJ2-1; 10 bases fit TRBD2. V shed 6 bases, J shed 9 bases, and the junction held 9 bases outside the gene matches. The CDR3 totals 14 residues. CDR1 and CDR2 (germline): SGHRS, YFSETQ. The CDR3: CASIPLAGALEQFF. For the CDR3, the DNA is TGCGCCAGCATTCCCCTAGCGGGAGCCCTTGAGCAGTTCTTC.

This clonotype was counted only a few times. The chain combines TRBV6-5 with TRBJ1-1; 12 bases are a match to TRBD1. The CDR3 extends over 16 amino acids. Germline CDR1 reads MNHEY; CDR2 reads SVGAGI. The junction had 6 bases not matched to a gene; V was cut back by 2 bases and J by 5 bases. The CDR3 sequence is CASSYRDRGLRTEAFF. CDR3 bases: TGTGCCAGCAGTTACCGGGACAGGGGGCTACGGACTGAAGCTTTCTTT.

The chain recombines TRBV30 with TRBJ1-3, with D possibly being TRBD1 (5 bases). The length of the CDR3 is 16 residues. The germline V and J ends were trimmed by 3 bases and 2 bases, with 17 bases remaining between them. Germline V lookup: CDR1 GTSNPN, CDR2 SVGIG (reference sequence). The CDR3 reads CAWRSSGARAGNTIYF. The DNA of the CDR3 is TGTGCCTGGAGATCCTCCGGGGCTCGTGCTGGAAACACCATATATTTT. Supplemented by reference TRBV30 and TRBJ1-3, the full variable domain reads SQTIHQWPATLVQPVGSPLSLECTVEGTSNPNLYWYRQAAGRGLQLLFYSVGIGQISSEVPQNLSASRPQDRQFILSSKKLLLSDSGFYLCAWRSSGARAGNTIYFGEGSWLTVV.